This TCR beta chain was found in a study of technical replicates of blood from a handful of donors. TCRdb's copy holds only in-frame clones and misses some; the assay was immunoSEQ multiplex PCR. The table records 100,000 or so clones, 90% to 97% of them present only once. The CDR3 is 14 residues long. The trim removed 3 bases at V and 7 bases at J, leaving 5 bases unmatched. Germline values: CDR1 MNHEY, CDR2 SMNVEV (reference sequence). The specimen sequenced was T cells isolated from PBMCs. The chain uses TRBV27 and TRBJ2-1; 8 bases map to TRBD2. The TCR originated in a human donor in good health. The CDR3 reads CASSFNGRGNEQFF. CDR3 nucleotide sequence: TGTGCCAGCAGTTTTAACGGGAGGGGGAATGAGCAGTTCTTC.